These T cell receptor beta chains were read from a single sample in a study of blood T cell repertoires in COVID-19. The assay was immunoSEQ multiplex PCR, and TCRdb's table has in-frame clones only and misses some. The data show about 230,000 clones, around 89% seen once. What was sequenced was PBMCs or T cells enriched from blood (not recorded which). These receptors all come from a woman in her thirties or forties with acute COVID-19. Each CDR3 is given with its conserved first and last residue. Each record gives: V gene, D gene, J gene, clone size, CDR3 protein, CDR3 DNA. A D gene is named only where the DNA matches it firmly. Not every row has a clone size; where given, it reads once, few, many or a size class.

v_gene: TRBV5-4
d_gene: TRBD2
j_gene: TRBJ2-5
abundance: -
CDR3aa: CASSRTSGVGETQYF
CDR3nt: TGTGCCAGCAGCCGGACTAGCGGGGTAGGGGAGACCCAGTACTTC

v_gene: TRBV24-1
d_gene: -
j_gene: TRBJ1-4
abundance: -
CDR3aa: CATSVSQGTGEKLFF
CDR3nt: TGTGCCACCAGTGTCTCCCAGGGGACGGGTGAAAAACTGTTTTTT

v_gene: TRBV7-2
d_gene: -
j_gene: TRBJ1-4
abundance: -
CDR3aa: CASSFSTGLSNEKLFF
CDR3nt: TGTGCCAGCAGCTTCAGCACAGGGCTGTCTAATGAAAAACTGTTTTTT

v_gene: TRBV5-1
d_gene: -
j_gene: TRBJ1-1
abundance: -
CDR3aa: CASSPFAGAGNTEAFF
CDR3nt: TGCGCCAGCAGCCCCTTCGCAGGGGCGGGGAACACTGAAGCTTTCTTT

v_gene: TRBV3-1/TRBV3-2
d_gene: -
j_gene: TRBJ1-2
abundance: -
CDR3aa: CASSPQQDYGYTF
CDR3nt: TGTGCCAGCAGCCCTCAGCAGGACTATGGCTACACCTTC

v_gene: TRBV11-2
d_gene: -
j_gene: TRBJ1-1
abundance: -
CDR3aa: CASSLVANAAFF
CDR3nt: TGTGCCAGCAGCTTAGTAGCCAACGCAGCTTTCTTT

v_gene: TRBV7-2
d_gene: -
j_gene: TRBJ1-5
abundance: -
CDR3aa: CASSPRGGLGQPQHF
CDR3nt: TGTGCCAGCAGTCCTCGGGGGGGGCTGGGTCAGCCCCAGCATTTT

v_gene: TRBV9
d_gene: -
j_gene: TRBJ2-4
abundance: -
CDR3aa: CASSVGASKNIQYF
CDR3nt: TGTGCCAGCAGCGTGGGGGCATCCAAAAACATTCAGTACTTC

v_gene: TRBV7-2
d_gene: TRBD1
j_gene: TRBJ2-3
abundance: -
CDR3aa: CASNRRGRTDTQYF
CDR3nt: TGTGCCAGCAACCGCAGGGGGAGAACAGATACGCAGTATTTT

v_gene: TRBV12-3/TRBV12-4
d_gene: -
j_gene: TRBJ2-5
abundance: -
CDR3aa: CASAGPLQETQYF
CDR3nt: TGTGCCAGCGCGGGTCCGCTACAAGAGACCCAGTACTTC

v_gene: TRBV6-2/TRBV6-3
d_gene: -
j_gene: TRBJ2-2
abundance: -
CDR3aa: CASSSSPSGTGELFF
CDR3nt: TGTGCCAGCAGTTCGTCCCCCTCGGGAACCGGGGAGCTGTTTTTT

v_gene: TRBV15
d_gene: -
j_gene: TRBJ1-5
abundance: -
CDR3aa: CATSGGTGFNQPQHF
CDR3nt: TGTGCCACCAGCGGGGGGACCGGGTTCAATCAGCCCCAGCATTTT

v_gene: TRBV5-8
d_gene: TRBD2
j_gene: TRBJ2-3
abundance: -
CDR3aa: CASSRRLAGEGDTQYF
CDR3nt: TGTGCCAGCAGCAGAAGACTAGCGGGAGAGGGAGATACGCAGTATTTT

v_gene: TRBV7-2
d_gene: -
j_gene: TRBJ1-3
abundance: -
CDR3aa: CASSLGPYGSGNTIYF
CDR3nt: TGTGCCAGCAGCTTAGGTCCCTATGGCTCTGGAAACACCATATATTTT

v_gene: TRBV11-3
d_gene: -
j_gene: TRBJ2-1
abundance: -
CDR3aa: CASSLDRLAYNEQFF
CDR3nt: TGTGCCAGCAGCTTAGATCGGCTAGCGTACAATGAGCAGTTCTTC

v_gene: TRBV7-2
d_gene: TRBD2
j_gene: TRBJ2-1
abundance: -
CDR3aa: CASSHLAGAGAGNEQFF
CDR3nt: TGTGCCAGCAGCCATCTGGCGGGAGCGGGGGCCGGGAATGAGCAGTTCTTC

v_gene: TRBV7-9
d_gene: -
j_gene: TRBJ1-2
abundance: -
CDR3aa: CASSYSTGSDGYTF
CDR3nt: TGTGCCAGCAGCTACTCGACAGGTTCGGATGGCTACACCTTC

v_gene: TRBV19
d_gene: TRBD2
j_gene: TRBJ2-7
abundance: -
CDR3aa: CASSGLAGAIEQYF
CDR3nt: TGTGCCAGTAGTGGCCTAGCGGGGGCTATCGAGCAGTACTTC

v_gene: TRBV19
d_gene: -
j_gene: TRBJ2-7
abundance: -
CDR3aa: CASRQNSYEQYF
CDR3nt: TGTGCCAGTAGACAGAACTCCTACGAGCAGTACTTC

v_gene: TRBV6-1
d_gene: -
j_gene: TRBJ2-5
abundance: -
CDR3aa: CASSENRAQETQYF
CDR3nt: TGTGCCAGCAGTGAGAACAGGGCCCAAGAGACCCAGTACTTC

v_gene: TRBV12-3/TRBV12-4
d_gene: TRBD2
j_gene: TRBJ2-1
abundance: -
CDR3aa: CASSFPLAGGPLF
CDR3nt: TGTGCCAGCAGTTTCCCGCTAGCGGGAGGGCCGCTCTTC

v_gene: TRBV5-8
d_gene: TRBD1
j_gene: TRBJ1-1
abundance: once
CDR3aa: CASSLSRGLAAFF
CDR3nt: TGTGCCAGCAGCTTGAGTAGGGGGCTGGCAGCTTTCTTT

v_gene: TRBV9
d_gene: -
j_gene: TRBJ1-2
abundance: -
CDR3aa: CASSQAGNYGYTF
CDR3nt: TGTGCCAGCTCTCAGGCGGGGAACTATGGCTACACCTTC

v_gene: TRBV5-6
d_gene: -
j_gene: TRBJ1-4
abundance: -
CDR3aa: CASSLINEKLFF
CDR3nt: TGTGCCAGCAGCTTGATAAATGAAAAACTGTTTTTT

v_gene: TRBV5-1
d_gene: TRBD1
j_gene: TRBJ1-2
abundance: -
CDR3aa: CASSDQGAQGYTF
CDR3nt: TGCGCCAGCTCCGACCAGGGGGCGCAAGGCTACACCTTC

v_gene: TRBV9
d_gene: TRBD2
j_gene: TRBJ2-7
abundance: -
CDR3aa: CASSRTSGAYEQYF
CDR3nt: TGTGCCAGCAGCCGGACTAGCGGAGCCTACGAGCAGTACTTC

v_gene: TRBV7-8
d_gene: -
j_gene: TRBJ2-1
abundance: once
CDR3aa: CASSPNLNYNEQFF
CDR3nt: TGTGCCAGCAGCCCTAATCTGAATTACAATGAGCAGTTCTTC

v_gene: TRBV7-2
d_gene: TRBD2
j_gene: TRBJ2-7
abundance: once
CDR3aa: CASSLVGLTSGGYEQYF
CDR3nt: TGTGCCAGCAGCTTAGTAGGGCTGACTAGCGGGGGCTACGAGCAGTACTTC

v_gene: TRBV7-7
d_gene: -
j_gene: TRBJ2-3
abundance: once
CDR3aa: CASSPLGEEDWGDTQYF
CDR3nt: TGTGCTAGCAGTCCCCTCGGGGAGGAGGATTGGGGAGATACGCAGTATTTT

v_gene: TRBV5-6
d_gene: TRBD1
j_gene: TRBJ2-7
abundance: many
CDR3aa: CASSHIPGQQYEQYF
CDR3nt: TGTGCCAGCAGCCATATTCCGGGACAGCAATACGAGCAGTACTTC

v_gene: TRBV18
d_gene: -
j_gene: TRBJ1-2
abundance: -
CDR3aa: CASSPSSGANYGYTF
CDR3nt: TGTGCCAGCTCACCCAGCAGCGGGGCTAACTATGGCTACACCTTC